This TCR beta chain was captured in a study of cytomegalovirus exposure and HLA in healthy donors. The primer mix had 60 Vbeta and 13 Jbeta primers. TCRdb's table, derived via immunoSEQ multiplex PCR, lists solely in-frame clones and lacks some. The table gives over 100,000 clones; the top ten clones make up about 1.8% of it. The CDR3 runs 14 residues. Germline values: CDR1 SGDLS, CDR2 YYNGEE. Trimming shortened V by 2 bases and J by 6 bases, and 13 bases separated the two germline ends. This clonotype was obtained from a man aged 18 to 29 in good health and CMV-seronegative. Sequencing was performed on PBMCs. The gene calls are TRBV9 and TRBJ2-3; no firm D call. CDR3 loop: CASSVAGSPDTQYF. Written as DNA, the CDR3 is TGTGCCAGCAGCGTCGCCGGGTCGCCCGATACGCAGTATTTT.